The sequence of this T cell receptor beta chain was determined in a study of T cells expressing NK-cell markers. Study at large: There were seven HCMV-seropositive donors and one seronegative donor among the eight sequenced.

Overall study findings and caveats: As a fraction of CD8+ T cells, dominant NKG2C+ clonotypes reached about 1.0-8% in 5 to 7 donors.

Comments on this clonotype: What it binds is not known.

TCRdb reprocessed the 5' RACE reads; each CDR3 protein has one entry and no DNA is given. The sample's table shows some 280,000 distinct CDR3 sequences. Germline CDR1 reads LNHDA; CDR2 reads SQIVND (reference sequence). This CDR3 spans 14 amino acids. Source material: blood T cells: a sorted CD56 or NKG2C T cell subset, CD4+ or CD8+ T cells, or bulk PBMC T cells (not recorded which). This clonotype was sampled from a young man in good health. The chain uses TRBV19 and TRBJ2-5. The CDR3 spells CASSIIGRKETQYF.